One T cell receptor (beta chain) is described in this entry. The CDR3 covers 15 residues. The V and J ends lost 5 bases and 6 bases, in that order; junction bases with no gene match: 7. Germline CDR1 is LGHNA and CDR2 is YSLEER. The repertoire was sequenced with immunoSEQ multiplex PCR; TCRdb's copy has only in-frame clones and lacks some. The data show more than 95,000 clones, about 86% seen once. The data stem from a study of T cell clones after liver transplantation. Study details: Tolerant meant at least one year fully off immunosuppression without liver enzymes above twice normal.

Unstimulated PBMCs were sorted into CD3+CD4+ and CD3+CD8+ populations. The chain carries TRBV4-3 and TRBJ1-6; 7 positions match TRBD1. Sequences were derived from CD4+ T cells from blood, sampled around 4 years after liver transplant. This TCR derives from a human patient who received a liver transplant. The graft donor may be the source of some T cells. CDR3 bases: TGCGCCAGCAGCTATGGGACAGCGCCTAATTCACCCCTCCACTTT. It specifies CASSYGTAPNSPLHF.